A single TCR beta chain is shown here with its context. Its antigen remains unidentified. Looked up from germline, CDR1 is LNHNV and CDR2 is YYDKDF (reference sequence). The CDR3 has 14 amino acids. The ends were cut back, 0 bases at V and 2 bases at J, with 7 bases in the middle. This entry is derived from a study of OX40 agonist ivuxolimab in advanced cancers. About the study: Prior checkpoint blockade (anti-PD-1, anti-PD-L1 or anti-CTLA-4) was permitted; 40% had it.

Notes on the study in general: Antigen targets of the expanded peripheral T cells went undetermined.

This table comes from immunoSEQ multiplex PCR, and its TCRdb copy is limited to in-frame clones, with some not included. The sample holds more than 45,000 clones; 75% to 85% are singletons and the top ten take about 0.8%. The sequencing here drew on CD4+ or CD8+ T cells sorted from blood, taken in a trial of the OX40 agonist ivuxolimab. The origin of this receptor is an adult with an advanced solid tumor such as melanoma, head and neck, liver or kidney cancer. The chain is built from TRBV15 and TRBJ2-5, with D maybe TRBD2 (6 bases). The CDR3 DNA follows: TGTGCCACCAGCAGAGATCGGGGGCAAGAGACCCAGTACTTC. This gives the protein CATSRDRGQETQYF.